Presented here are 10 T cell receptor beta chains from one specimen sequenced in a study of blood T cell repertoires in COVID-19. The repertoire was sequenced with immunoSEQ multiplex PCR; TCRdb's copy has only in-frame clones and lacks some. The sample has 260,000 or so clones, roughly 90% seen once; the top ten hold about 0.7%. The source material was peripheral blood. These receptors originate from a human donor in a cohort sampled during active COVID-19.

This clone was counted a single time. This sequence joins TRBV20-1 and TRBJ2-3, with unresolved D. The CDR3 loop spans 11 amino acids. V lost 8 bases to trimming and J lost 0 bases, with 6 bases between them. Per the germline V gene, CDR1 is DFQATT and CDR2 is SNEGSKA (reference sequence). In DNA, the CDR3 is TGCAGTTATCCTAGCACAGATACGCAGTATTTT. It specifies CSYPSTDTQYF.

The gene calls are TRBV2 and TRBJ2-1; tentatively, D is TRBD2 (7 bases). CDR1 and CDR2 (germline): SNHLY, FYNNEI. This CDR3 is built from 16 residues. The V gene lost 1 base and the J gene lost 4 bases, with 14 bases spanning the gap. This CDR3 is CASSEGGGVIYNEQFF. As DNA, the CDR3 is TGTGCCAGCAGTGAAGGAGGGGGGGTGATATACAATGAGCAGTTCTTC.

This clone has only one observation. The chain links TRBV30 to TRBJ2-7; 9 bases align to TRBD2. The CDR3 is made up of 13 amino acids. CDR1 GTSNPN and CDR2 SVGIG come from the germline V gene (reference sequence). With 6 bases clipped from V and 4 bases from J, the junction kept 7 bases outside the gene matches. CDR3 loop: CACRLAGRYEQYF. CDR3 DNA sequence: TGTGCCTGTAGGCTAGCGGGAAGGTACGAGCAGTACTTC.

V gene TRBV9 combines with J gene TRBJ2-2, with D possibly matching TRBD2 (6 bases). Germline V gene data show CDR1 as SGDLS and CDR2 as YYNGEE. Trimming took 4 bases from V and 2 from J, leaving 9 bases between them. The CDR3 is 14 residues long. CDR3 loop: CASSRDFNTGELFF. CDR3 DNA sequence: TGTGCCAGCAGCCGGGACTTTAACACCGGGGAGCTGTTTTTT.

The rearrangement uses TRBV15 and TRBJ2-7; TRBD2 agrees at 10 bases. Germline-derived CDR1 and CDR2 are LNHNV and YYDKDF (reference sequence). After removal of 1 base from V and 1 base from J, the junction contained 1 base not matched to a gene. This CDR3 contains 15 residues. The CDR3 loop reads CATSRGSGRSYEQYF. The CDR3 DNA is TGTGCCACCAGCAGAGGTAGCGGGAGGTCCTACGAGCAGTACTTC. The full variable domain, completed using reference TRBV15 and TRBJ2-7, is DAMVIQNPRYQVTQFGKPVTLSCSQTLNHNVMYWYQQKSSQAPKLLFHYYDKDFNNEADTPDNFQSRRPNTSFCFLDIRSPGLGDTAMYLCATSRGSGRSYEQYFGPGTRLTVT.

This clone was seen more than once but under ten times. The chain uses TRBV10-3 and TRBJ1-1; TRBD1 aligns across 7 bases. The CDR3 sequence is 13 residues long. The germline gives CDR1 ENHRY, CDR2 SYGVKD. Trimming took 10 bases from V and 1 from J; bases not matched to a gene: 6. The CDR3 DNA follows: TGTGCCACCTCCGGGACAGCGAACACTGAAGCTTTCTTT. This gives the protein CATSGTANTEAFF.

This chain uses TRBV4-2 with TRBJ1-1, with 7 positions matching TRBD1. The CDR3 covers 15 residues. The V gene's germline CDR1 is LGHNA and CDR2 YNFKEQ. The V and J ends lost 4 bases and 1 base, in that order; junction bases with no gene match: 6. The CDR3 protein is CASSRLGQQNTEAFF. The CDR3, as DNA: TGTGCCAGCAGCCGCCTGGGACAGCAGAACACTGAAGCTTTCTTT.

The chain recombines TRBV14 with TRBJ1-1, with D tentatively TRBD1 (6 bases). Trimming cost V 4 bases and J 0 bases, with 9 bases left between them. Germline V CDR1 and CDR2: SGHDN, FVKESK. This CDR3 region has 14 residues. CDR3 coding DNA: TGTGCCAGCAGCCCCTGGACAGTGAACACTGAAGCTTTCTTT. This encodes CASSPWTVNTEAFF.

As DNA, the CDR3 is TGTGCCAGCAGTTACCCGGAGGGCGGTTCACCCCTCCACTTT. This codes for CASSYPEGGSPLHF. The chain employs TRBV6-6 and TRBJ1-6, with D unclear. Trimming removed 2 bases at V and 9 bases at J, with 11 bases between. This CDR3 has 14 amino acids. CDR1 is MNHNY and CDR2 is SVGAGI in the germline V gene (reference sequence).

V usage is TRBV10-3 and J usage is TRBJ1-5, with 8 bases fitting TRBD1. CDR1 and CDR2 (germline): ENHRY, SYGVKD. The ends lost 6 bases at V and 2 bases at J; junction bases unmatched: 6. This CDR3 has 15 amino acids. CDR3 coding DNA: TGTGCCATCAGGGAGGACAGGGACGGCAATCAGCCCCAGCATTTT. Translated: CAIREDRDGNQPQHF.